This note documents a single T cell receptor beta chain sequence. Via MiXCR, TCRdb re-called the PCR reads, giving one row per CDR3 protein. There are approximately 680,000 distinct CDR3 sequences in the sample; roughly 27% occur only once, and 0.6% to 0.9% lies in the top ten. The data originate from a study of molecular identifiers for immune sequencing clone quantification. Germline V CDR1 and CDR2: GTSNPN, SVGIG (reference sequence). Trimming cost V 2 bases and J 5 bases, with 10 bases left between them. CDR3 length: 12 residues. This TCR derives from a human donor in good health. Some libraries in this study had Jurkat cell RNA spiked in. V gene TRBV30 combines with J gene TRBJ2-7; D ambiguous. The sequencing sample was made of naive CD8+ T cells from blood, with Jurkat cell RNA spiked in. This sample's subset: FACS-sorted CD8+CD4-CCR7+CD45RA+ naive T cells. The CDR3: CAWSLPADEQYF. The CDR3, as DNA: TGTGCCTGGAGTCTACCCGCCGACGAGCAGTACTTC. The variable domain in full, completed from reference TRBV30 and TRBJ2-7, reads SQTIHQWPATLVQPVGSPLSLECTVEGTSNPNLYWYRQAAGRGLQLLFYSVGIGQISSEVPQNLSASRPQDRQFILSSKKLLLSDSGFYLCAWSLPADEQYFGPGTRLTVT.